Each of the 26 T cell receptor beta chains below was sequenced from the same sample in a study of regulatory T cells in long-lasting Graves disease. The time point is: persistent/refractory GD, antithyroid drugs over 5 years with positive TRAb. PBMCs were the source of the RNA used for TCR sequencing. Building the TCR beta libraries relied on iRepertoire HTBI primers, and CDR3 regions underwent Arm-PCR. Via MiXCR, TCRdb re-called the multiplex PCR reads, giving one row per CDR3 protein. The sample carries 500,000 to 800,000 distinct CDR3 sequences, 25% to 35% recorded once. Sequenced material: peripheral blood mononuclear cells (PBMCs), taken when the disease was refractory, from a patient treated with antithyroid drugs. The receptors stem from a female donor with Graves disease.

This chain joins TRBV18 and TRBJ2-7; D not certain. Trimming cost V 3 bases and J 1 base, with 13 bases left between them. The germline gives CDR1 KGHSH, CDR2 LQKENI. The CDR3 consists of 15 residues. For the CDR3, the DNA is TGTGCCAGCTCACCGGAACAAAAAGTATCCTACGAGCAGTACTTC. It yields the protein CASSPEQKVSYEQYF. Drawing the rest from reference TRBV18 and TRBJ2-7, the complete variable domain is NAGVMQNPRHLVRRRGQEARLRCSPMKGHSHVYWYRQLPEEGLKFMVYLQKENIIDESGMPKERFSAEFPKEGPSILRIQQVVRGDSAAYFCASSPEQKVSYEQYFGPGTRLTVT.

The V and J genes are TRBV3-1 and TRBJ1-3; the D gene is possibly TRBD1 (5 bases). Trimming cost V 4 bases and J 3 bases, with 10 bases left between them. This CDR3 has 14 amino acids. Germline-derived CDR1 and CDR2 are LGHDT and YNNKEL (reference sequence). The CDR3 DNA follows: TGTGCCAGCAGCCCCAGGGTTCGTGGAAACACCATATATTTT. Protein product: CASSPRVRGNTIYF.

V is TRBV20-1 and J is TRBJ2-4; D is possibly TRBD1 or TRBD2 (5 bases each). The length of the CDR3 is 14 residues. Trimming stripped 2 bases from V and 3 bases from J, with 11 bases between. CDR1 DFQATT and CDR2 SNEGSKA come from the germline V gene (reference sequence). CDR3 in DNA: TGCAGTGCTAGAAGAGGGGTAGACAAAAACATTCAGTACTTC. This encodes CSARRGVDKNIQYF.

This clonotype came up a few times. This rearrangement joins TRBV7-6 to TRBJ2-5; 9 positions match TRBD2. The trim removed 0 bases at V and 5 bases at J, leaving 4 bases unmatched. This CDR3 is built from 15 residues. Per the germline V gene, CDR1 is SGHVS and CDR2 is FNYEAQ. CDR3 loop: CASSLASGSRETQYF. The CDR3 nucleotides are TGTGCCAGCAGCTTAGCTAGCGGGAGCCGGGAGACCCAGTACTTC.

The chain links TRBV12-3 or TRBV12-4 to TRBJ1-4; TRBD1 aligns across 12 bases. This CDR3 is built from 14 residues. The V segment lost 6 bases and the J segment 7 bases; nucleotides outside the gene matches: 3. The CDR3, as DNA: TGTGCCAGCAGCTGGGACAGGGGGCCTGAAAAACTGTTTTTT. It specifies CASSWDRGPEKLFF.

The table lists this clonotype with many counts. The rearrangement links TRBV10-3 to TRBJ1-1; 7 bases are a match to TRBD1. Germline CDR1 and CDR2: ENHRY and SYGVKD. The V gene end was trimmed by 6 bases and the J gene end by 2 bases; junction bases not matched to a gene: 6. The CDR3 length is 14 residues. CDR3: CAISLRQGNTEAFF. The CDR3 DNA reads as TGTGCCATCAGCTTAAGACAGGGCAACACTGAAGCTTTCTTT.

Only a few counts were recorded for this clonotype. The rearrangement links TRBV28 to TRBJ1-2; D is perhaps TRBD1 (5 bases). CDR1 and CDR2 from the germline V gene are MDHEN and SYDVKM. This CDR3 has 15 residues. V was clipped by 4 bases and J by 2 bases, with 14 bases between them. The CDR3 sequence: CASSSPGLMNYGYTF. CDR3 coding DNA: TGTGCCAGCAGTTCCCCGGGACTGATGAACTATGGCTACACCTTC.

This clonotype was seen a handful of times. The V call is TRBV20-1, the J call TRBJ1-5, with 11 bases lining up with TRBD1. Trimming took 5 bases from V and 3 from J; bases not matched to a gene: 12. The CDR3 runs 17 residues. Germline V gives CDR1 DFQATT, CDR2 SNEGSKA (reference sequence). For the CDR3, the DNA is TGCAGTGCTTCGGGGTCCCGGACAGGGGGCTTCAATCAGCCCCAGCATTTT. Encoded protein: CSASGSRTGGFNQPQHF.

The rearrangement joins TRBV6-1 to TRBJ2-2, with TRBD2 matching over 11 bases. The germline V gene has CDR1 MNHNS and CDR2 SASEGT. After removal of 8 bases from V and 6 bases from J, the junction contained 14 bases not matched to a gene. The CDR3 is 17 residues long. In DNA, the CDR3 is TGTGCCAGCGGTCTCAAGGGCCTAGCGGGAGGTTCCGGGGAGCTGTTTTTT. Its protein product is CASGLKGLAGGSGELFF.

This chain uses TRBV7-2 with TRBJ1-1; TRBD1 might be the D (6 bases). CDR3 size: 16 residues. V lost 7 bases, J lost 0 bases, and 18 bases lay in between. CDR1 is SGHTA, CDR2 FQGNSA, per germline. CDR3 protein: CASNRERGGLNTEAFF. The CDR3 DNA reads TGTGCCAGCAACAGAGAACGGGGGGGCCTGAACACTGAAGCTTTCTTT. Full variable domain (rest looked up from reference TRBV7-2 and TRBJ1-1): GAGVSQSPSNKVTEKGKDVELRCDPISGHTALYWYRQSLGQGLEFLIYFQGNSAPDKSGLPSDRFSAERTGGSVSTLTIQRTQQEDSAVYLCASNRERGGLNTEAFFGQGTRLTVV.

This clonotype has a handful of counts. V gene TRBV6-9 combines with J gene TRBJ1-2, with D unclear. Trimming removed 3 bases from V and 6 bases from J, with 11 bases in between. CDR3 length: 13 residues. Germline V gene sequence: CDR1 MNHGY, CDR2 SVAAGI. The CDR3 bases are TGTGCCAGCAGTTACTCGAACAGAAATGGCTACACCTTC. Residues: CASSYSNRNGYTF.

The CDR3 region has the DNA TGTGCCAGCAGCTTATCGGGACTCGCATCCAATGAGCAGTTCTTC. Residues: CASSLSGLASNEQFF. The chain carries TRBV7-3 and TRBJ2-1, with TRBD2 as a possible D gene (6 bases). Germline CDR1 reads SGHTA; CDR2 reads FQGTGA. The V end lost 2 bases, the J end lost 6 bases, and 14 bases lay between the germline ends. The CDR3 extends over 15 amino acids.

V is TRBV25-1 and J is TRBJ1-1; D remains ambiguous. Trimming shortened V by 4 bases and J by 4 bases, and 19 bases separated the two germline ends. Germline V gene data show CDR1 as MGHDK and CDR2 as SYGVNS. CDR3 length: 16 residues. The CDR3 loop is CASSVGSPSQVTEAFF. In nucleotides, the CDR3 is TGTGCCAGCAGTGTAGGGTCTCCGAGTCAGGTCACTGAAGCTTTCTTT.

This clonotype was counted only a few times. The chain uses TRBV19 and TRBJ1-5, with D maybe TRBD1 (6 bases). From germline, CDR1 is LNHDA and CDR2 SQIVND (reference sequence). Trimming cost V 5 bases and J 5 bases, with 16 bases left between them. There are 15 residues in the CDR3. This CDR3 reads CASSYQTGAHQPQHF. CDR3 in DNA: TGTGCCAGTAGTTACCAGACAGGCGCCCATCAGCCCCAGCATTTT.

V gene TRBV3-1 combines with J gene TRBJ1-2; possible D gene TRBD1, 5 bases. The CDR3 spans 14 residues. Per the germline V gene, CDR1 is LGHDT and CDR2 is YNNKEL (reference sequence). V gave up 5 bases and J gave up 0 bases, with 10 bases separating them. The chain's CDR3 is CASSTRDANYGYTF. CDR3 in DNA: TGTGCCAGCAGCACACGGGACGCTAACTATGGCTACACCTTC. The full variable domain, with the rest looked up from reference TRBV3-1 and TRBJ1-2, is DTAVSQTPKYLVTQMGNDKSIKCEQNLGHDTMYWYKQDSKKFLKIMFSYNNKELIINETVPNRFSPKSPDKAHLNLHINSLELGDSAVYFCASSTRDANYGYTFGSGTRLTVV.

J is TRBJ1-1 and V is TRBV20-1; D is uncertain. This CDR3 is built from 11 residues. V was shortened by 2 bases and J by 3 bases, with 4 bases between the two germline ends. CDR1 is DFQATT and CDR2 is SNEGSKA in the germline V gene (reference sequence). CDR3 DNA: TGCAGTGCTAGACAGGACACTGAAGCTTTCTTT. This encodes CSARQDTEAFF.

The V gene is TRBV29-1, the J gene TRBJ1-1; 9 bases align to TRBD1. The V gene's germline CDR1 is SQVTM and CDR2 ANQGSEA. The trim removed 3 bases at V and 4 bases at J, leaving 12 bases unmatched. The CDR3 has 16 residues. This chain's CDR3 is CSVDLGQGTFPTEAFF. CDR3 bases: TGCAGCGTTGATTTGGGACAGGGAACTTTTCCCACTGAAGCTTTCTTT.

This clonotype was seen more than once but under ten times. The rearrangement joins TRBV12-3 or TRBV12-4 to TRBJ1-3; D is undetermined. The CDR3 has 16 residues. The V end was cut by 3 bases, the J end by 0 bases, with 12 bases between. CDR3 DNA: TGTGCCAGCAGTTTTAGAAGGGCTATCTCTGGAAACACCATATATTTT. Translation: CASSFRRAISGNTIYF.

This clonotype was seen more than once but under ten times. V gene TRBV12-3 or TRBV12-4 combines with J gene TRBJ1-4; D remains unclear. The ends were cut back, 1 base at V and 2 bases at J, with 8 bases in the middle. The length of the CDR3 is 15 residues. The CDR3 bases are TGTGCCAGCAGTTTAGGGTCACGGACTAATGAAAAACTGTTTTTT. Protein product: CASSLGSRTNEKLFF.

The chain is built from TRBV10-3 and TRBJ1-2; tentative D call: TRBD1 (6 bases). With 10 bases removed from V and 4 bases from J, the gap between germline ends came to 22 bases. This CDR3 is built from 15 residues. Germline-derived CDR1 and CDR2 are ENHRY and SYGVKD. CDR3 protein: CASRPDGGQGYGYTF. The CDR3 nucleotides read TGTGCCAGCAGACCTGACGGGGGGCAGGGCTATGGCTACACCTTC.

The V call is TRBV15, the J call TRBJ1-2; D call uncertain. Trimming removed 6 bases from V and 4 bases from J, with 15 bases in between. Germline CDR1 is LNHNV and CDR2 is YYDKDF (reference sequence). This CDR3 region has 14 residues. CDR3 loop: CATRGGVGVYGYTF. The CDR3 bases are TGTGCCACCAGGGGAGGTGTTGGAGTCTATGGCTACACCTTC.

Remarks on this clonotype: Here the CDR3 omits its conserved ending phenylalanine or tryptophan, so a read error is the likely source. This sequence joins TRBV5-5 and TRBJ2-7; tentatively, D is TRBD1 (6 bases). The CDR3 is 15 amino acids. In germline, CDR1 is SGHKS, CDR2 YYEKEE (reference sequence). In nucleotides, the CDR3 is TGCGCCAGCAGCTCCACAGGGTCTGTTTCCTACGAGCAGTACCTC. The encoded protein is CASSSTGSVSYEQYL.

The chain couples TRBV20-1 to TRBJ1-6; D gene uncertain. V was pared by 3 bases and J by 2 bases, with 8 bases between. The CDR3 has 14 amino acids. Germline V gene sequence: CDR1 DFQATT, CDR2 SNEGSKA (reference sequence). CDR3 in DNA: TGCAGTGCTAGTTCGGCAGCCTATAATTCACCCCTCCACTTT. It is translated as CSASSAAYNSPLHF.

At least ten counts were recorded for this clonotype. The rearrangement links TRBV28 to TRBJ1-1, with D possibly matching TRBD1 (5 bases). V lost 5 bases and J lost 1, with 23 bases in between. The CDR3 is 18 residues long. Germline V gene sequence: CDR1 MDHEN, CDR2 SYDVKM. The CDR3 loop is CASSPRRKPTARNTEAFF. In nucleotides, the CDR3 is TGTGCCAGCAGTCCCCGTCGGAAACCGACAGCAAGGAACACTGAAGCTTTCTTT.

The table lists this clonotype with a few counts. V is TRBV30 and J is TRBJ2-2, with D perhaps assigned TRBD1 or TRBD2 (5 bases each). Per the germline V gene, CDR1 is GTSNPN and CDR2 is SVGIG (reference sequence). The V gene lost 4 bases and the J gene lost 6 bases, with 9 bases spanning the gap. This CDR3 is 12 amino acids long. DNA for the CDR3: TGTGCCTGGATAGAGGGGTCCGGGGAGCTGTTTTTT. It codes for CAWIEGSGELFF.

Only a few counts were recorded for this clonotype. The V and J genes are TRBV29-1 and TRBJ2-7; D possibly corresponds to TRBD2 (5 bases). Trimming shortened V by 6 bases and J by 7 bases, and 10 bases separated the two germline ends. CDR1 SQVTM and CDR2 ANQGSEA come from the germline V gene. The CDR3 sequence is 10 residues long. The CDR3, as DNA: TGCAGCGTGCGCGGGCGGGAGCAGTACTTC. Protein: CSVRGREQYF.